This T cell receptor (beta chain) was identified during a study of T cell repertoires in cytomegalovirus infection. Study information: Both a matching HLA type and CMV infection were indicated by public TCR beta signatures. Notes on the study in general: Clonotype analysis showed dominance of the ex vivo response by HLA-C-restricted CMV-specific TCR beta clonotypes. Using cumulative public TCR beta family frequency, the authors identified those who carried CMV together with the relevant HLA.

TCRdb re-called the reads with MiXCR, one entry per CDR3 protein. This table has under 150,000 distinct CDR3 sequences, 20% to 30% appearing once. This clonotype was picked up a small number of times. The antigen is unknown. CDR3 length: 14 residues. V was cut by 4 bases and J by 3 bases, with 10 bases left in between. Germline V gene lookup returns CDR1 MNHNY and CDR2 SVGAGI (reference sequence). The specimen was PBMCs, sequenced either directly or after in vitro stimulation (not recorded which). The chain joins TRBV6-6 to TRBJ2-4, with D possibly matching TRBD1 (6 bases). The clonotype originates from a human donor in good health (CMV status not recorded). Some clones in this sample may be carry-over from other donors' samples. The CDR3 region is CASSLQGGKNIQYF. In DNA form, the CDR3 reads TGTGCCAGCAGTTTACAGGGTGGCAAAAACATTCAGTACTTC.